The source of this T cell receptor (beta chain) is a study of response to subunit inactivated influenza vaccine. Notes on the study in general: New T cells are recruited in small numbers by each seasonal influenza vaccination, according to the authors' suggestion.

CDR3 length equals 16 residues. CDR1 is MNHEY and CDR2 is SVGEGT in the germline V gene. V was pared by 5 bases and J by 7 bases, with 13 bases of the junction left unmatched. TCRdb reprocessed the RT-PCR reads via MiXCR and lists one record per CDR3 protein. This table holds approximately 520,000 distinct CDR3 sequences, about 25% found once. Only a few counts were recorded for this clonotype. The antigen is undetermined. The chain joins TRBV6-2 or TRBV6-3 to TRBJ2-1; 8 bases map to TRBD2. The source was CD4+ T cells sorted from PBMCs, collected 5 days after vaccination. This receptor was taken from a man aged 45-65 years who received an inactivated influenza vaccine. This chain's CDR3 is CASSPRGSGMGNEQFF. The CDR3, as DNA: TGTGCCAGCAGTCCCCGGGGTAGCGGGATGGGAAATGAGCAGTTCTTC.